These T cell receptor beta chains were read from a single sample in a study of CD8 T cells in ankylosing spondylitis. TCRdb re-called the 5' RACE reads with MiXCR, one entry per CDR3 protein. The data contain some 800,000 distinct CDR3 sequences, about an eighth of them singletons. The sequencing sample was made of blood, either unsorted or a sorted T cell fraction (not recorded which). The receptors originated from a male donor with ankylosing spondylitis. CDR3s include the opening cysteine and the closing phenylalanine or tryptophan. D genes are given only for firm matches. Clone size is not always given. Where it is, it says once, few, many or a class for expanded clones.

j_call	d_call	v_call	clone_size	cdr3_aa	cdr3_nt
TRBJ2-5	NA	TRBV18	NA	CASSPQGGAGKSETQYF	TGTGCCAGCTCACCACAGGGGGGAGCGGGAAAATCGGAGACCCAGTACTTC
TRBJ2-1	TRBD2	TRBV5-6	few	CASSFLRSGTIYNEQFF	TGTGCCAGCAGCTTTCTCAGGAGCGGGACCATCTACAATGAGCAGTTCTTC
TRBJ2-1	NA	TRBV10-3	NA	CAIRSGVGGDEQFF	TGTGCCATCCGTTCGGGCGTGGGCGGCGATGAGCAGTTCTTC
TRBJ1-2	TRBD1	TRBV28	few	CASTPRGQDGYTF	TGTGCCAGCACCCCGCGGGGACAGGATGGCTACACCTTC
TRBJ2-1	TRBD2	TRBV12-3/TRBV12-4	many	CASSPRTSGGEQFF	TGTGCCAGCAGTCCCCGGACTAGCGGGGGAGAGCAGTTCTTC
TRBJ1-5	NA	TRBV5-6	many	CASSLRGRNQPQHF	TGTGCCAGCAGCTTGCGGGGGCGCAACCAGCCCCAGCATTTT
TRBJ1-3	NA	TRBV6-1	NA	CASDRAGNTIYF	TGTGCCAGCGACCGAGCTGGAAACACCATATATTTT
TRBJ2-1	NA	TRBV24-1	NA	CATGNMGPSINEQFF	TGTGCCACCGGGAACATGGGCCCCTCGATTAATGAGCAGTTCTTC
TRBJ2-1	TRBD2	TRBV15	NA	CATSRDKWREGRDEQFF	TGTGCCACCAGCAGAGATAAGTGGCGGGAGGGCCGCGATGAGCAGTTCTTC
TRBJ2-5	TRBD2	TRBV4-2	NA	CASRGLAGPYQETQYF	TGTGCCAGCCGCGGACTAGCGGGACCGTACCAAGAGACCCAGTACTTC
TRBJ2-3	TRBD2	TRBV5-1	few	CASSMGLAGGTDTQYF	TGCGCCAGCAGCATGGGTCTAGCGGGGGGCACAGATACGCAGTATTTT
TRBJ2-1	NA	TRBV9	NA	CASSVGRGGTPSYNEQFF	TGTGCCAGCAGCGTAGGTCGTGGGGGGACCCCCTCCTACAATGAGCAGTTCTTC